The clone carrying this TCR beta chain has at least ten counts. These data come from a study of human T cells and chemical hapten exposure. About the study: Sensitization applied 2% DPC to 2 cm by 2 cm of upper inner arm skin.

Single cDNA molecules in the library carried unique molecular identifiers attached during preparation. TCRdb re-called the RACE reads with MiXCR, one entry per CDR3 protein. This table has tens of thousands of distinct CDR3 sequences, 9.5% appearing once. Time point reported: patch test 3, about 24 weeks after DPC sensitization. Treatment noted: therapeutic diphenylcyclopropenone sensitization with weekly scalp DPC. Whole blood that had not been fractionated was the source of extracted total RNA. The V gene lost 4 bases and the J gene lost 0 bases, with 12 bases spanning the gap. CDR1 and CDR2 from the germline V gene are DFQATT and SNEGSKA (reference sequence). The CDR3 has 14 residues.

The receptor was isolated from a man aged 50 to 59 with alopecia areata. Some clones in this sample may be carry-over from other donors' samples. The rearrangement joins TRBV20-1 to TRBJ1-1, with D unresolved. The sequencing here drew on whole blood, taken in connection with sensitization to the hapten diphenylcyclopropenone (DPC). CDR3 DNA sequence: TGCAGTGCTATTGTAGGATCAATGAACACTGAAGCTTTCTTT. Translated, it gives CSAIVGSMNTEAFF.